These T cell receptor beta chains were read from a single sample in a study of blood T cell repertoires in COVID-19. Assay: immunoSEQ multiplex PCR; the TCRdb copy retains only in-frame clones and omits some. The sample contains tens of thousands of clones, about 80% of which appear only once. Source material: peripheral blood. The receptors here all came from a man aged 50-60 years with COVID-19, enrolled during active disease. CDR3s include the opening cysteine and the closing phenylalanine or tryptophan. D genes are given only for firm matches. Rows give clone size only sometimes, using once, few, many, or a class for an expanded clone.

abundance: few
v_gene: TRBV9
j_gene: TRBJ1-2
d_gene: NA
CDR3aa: CASSSATGPYGYTF
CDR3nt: TGTGCCAGCAGCTCCGCGACAGGACCCTATGGCTACACCTTC

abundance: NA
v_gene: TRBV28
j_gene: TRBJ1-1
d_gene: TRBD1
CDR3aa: CASSSPGTGSFWDTEAFF
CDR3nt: TGTGCCAGCAGTTCGCCCGGGACAGGGAGCTTTTGGGACACTGAAGCTTTCTTT

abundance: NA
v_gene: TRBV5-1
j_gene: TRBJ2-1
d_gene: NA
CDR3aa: CASSLGLVPGGDSPVF
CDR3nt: TGCGCCAGCAGCTTGGGGTTGGTTCCCGGGGGTGACAGTCCGGTCTTC

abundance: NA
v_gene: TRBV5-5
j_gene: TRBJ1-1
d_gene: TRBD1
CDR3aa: CASSLARGPPGNTEAFF
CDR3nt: TGTGCCAGCAGCTTGGCCAGGGGGCCCCCGGGGAACACTGAAGCTTTCTTT

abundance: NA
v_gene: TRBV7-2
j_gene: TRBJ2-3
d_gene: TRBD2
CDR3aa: CASSLLLAGVRTDTQYF
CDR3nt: TGTGCCAGCAGCTTATTACTAGCGGGAGTGCGGACAGATACGCAGTATTTT

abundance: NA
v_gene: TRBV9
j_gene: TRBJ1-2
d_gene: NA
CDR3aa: CASSPQPGVGYGYTF
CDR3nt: TGTGCCAGCAGCCCCCAACCCGGGGTTGGCTATGGCTACACCTTC

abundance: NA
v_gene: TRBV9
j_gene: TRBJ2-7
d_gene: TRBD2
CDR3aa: CATVYPGLAGDHRCFEQYF
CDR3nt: TGTGCCACCGTATACCCGGGACTAGCGGGAGATCATCGGTGCTTCGAGCAGTACTTC

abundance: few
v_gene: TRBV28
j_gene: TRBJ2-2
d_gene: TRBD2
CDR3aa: CASKSGRRELFF
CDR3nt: TGTGCCAGCAAGAGCGGGAGGAGGGAGCTGTTTTTT

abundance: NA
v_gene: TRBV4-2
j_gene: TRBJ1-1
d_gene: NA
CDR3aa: CASSQDRMNTEAFF
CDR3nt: TGTGCCAGCAGCCAAGACAGGATGAACACTGAAGCTTTCTTT

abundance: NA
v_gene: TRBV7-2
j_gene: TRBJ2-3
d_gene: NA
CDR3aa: CASSYSGSTDTQYF
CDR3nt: TGTGCCAGCAGCTATAGCGGTAGCACAGATACGCAGTATTTT

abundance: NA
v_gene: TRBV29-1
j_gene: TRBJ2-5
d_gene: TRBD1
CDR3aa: CSVEGHRGETQYF
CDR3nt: TGCAGCGTTGAGGGTCACAGGGGAGAGACCCAGTACTTC

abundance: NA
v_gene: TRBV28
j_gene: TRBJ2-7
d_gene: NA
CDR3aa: CASSRRGRPSYEQYF
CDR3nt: TGTGCCAGCAGTAGGAGGGGACGTCCGTCCTACGAGCAGTACTTC

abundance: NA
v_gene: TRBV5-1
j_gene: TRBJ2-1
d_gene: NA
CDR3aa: CASSRRPGTFNEQFF
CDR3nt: TGCGCCAGCAGCAGAAGACCCGGGACTTTCAATGAGCAGTTCTTC

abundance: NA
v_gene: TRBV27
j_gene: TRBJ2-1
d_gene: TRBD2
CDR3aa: CASRRAGARNEQFF
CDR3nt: TGTGCCAGCAGAAGAGCGGGAGCACGCAATGAGCAGTTCTTC

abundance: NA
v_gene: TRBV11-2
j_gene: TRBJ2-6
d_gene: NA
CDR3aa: CASTRGANVLTF
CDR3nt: TGTGCCAGCACGCGGGGGGCCAACGTCCTGACTTTC

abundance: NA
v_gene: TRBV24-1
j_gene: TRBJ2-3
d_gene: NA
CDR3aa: CATSDPRQTDTQYF
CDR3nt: TGTGCCACCAGTGACCCCAGACAGACAGATACGCAGTATTTT

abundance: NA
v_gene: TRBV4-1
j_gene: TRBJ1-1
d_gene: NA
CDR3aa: CASSRELGRHTEAFF
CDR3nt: TGCGCCAGCAGCCGAGAACTAGGGCGGCACACTGAAGCTTTCTTT

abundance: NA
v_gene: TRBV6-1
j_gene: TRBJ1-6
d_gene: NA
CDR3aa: CASSEGVWRDPPLHF
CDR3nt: TGTGCCAGCAGTGAAGGGGTTTGGAGGGACCCACCCCTCCACTTT

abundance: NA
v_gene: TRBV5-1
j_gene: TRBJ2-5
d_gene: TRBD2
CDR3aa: CASSPAAASGSQTQYF
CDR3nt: TGCGCCAGCAGCCCCGCGGCGGCTAGCGGGAGTCAGACCCAGTACTTC

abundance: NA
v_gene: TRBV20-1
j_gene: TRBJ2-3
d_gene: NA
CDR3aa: CSASSPGSDTQYF
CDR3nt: TGCAGTGCTAGTTCACCAGGGTCCGATACGCAGTATTTT

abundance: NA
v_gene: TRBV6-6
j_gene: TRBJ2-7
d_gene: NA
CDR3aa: CASSYGEAVYEQYF
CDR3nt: TGTGCCAGCAGTTATGGGGAAGCGGTCTACGAGCAGTACTTC

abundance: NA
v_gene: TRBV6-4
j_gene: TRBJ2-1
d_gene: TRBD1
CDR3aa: CASSDGTGGNEQFF
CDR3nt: TGTGCCAGCAGTGACGGGACAGGGGGCAATGAGCAGTTCTTC

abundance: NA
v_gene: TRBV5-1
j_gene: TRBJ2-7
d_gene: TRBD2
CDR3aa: CASSLENLGLAGDLYF
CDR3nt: TGCGCCAGCAGCTTGGAGAATTTGGGGTTAGCGGGAGATCTGTACTTC

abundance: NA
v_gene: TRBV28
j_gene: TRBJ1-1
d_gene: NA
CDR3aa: CASEELNRAPEAFF
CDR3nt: TGTGCCAGCGAAGAACTCAACAGGGCCCCTGAAGCTTTCTTT

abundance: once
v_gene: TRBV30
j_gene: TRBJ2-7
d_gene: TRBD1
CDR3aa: CAWRKTGGYEQYF
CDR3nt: TGTGCCTGGAGGAAGACAGGGGGCTACGAGCAGTACTTC

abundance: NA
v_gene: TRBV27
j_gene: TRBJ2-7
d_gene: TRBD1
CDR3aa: CASRDPTGTGIYEQYF
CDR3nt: TGTGCCAGCAGGGATCCAACCGGGACAGGGATTTACGAGCAGTACTTC

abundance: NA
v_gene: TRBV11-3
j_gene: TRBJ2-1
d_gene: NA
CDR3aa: CASSEDFRPYNEQFF
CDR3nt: TGTGCCAGCAGCGAAGACTTCCGACCCTACAATGAGCAGTTCTTC

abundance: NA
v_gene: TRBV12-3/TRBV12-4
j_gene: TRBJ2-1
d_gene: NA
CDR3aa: CASSLKGDEQFF
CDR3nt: TGTGCCAGCAGCCTTAAGGGGGATGAGCAGTTCTTC

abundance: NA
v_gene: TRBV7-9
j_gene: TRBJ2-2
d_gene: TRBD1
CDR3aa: CASSRQGGTGELFF
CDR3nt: TGTGCCAGCAGCCGACAGGGGGGCACCGGGGAGCTGTTTTTT

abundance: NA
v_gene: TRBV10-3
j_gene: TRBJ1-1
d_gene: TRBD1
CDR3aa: CAISVGTAEAFF
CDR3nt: TGTGCCATCAGTGTCGGGACAGCTGAAGCTTTCTTT

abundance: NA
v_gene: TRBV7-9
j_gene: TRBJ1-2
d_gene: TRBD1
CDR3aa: CASSLAQTGGGYTF
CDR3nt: TGTGCCAGCAGCTTAGCGCAGACAGGGGGTGGCTACACCTTC

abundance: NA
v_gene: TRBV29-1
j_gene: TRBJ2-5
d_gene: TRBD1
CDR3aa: CSVARDRGRMETQYF
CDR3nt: TGCAGCGTCGCACGTGACAGGGGGAGGATGGAGACCCAGTACTTC

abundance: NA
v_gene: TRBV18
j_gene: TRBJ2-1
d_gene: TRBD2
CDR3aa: CASSPPASGINEQFF
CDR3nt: TGTGCCAGCTCACCACCGGCTAGCGGGATCAATGAGCAGTTCTTC

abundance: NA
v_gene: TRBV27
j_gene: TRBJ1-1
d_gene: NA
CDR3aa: CASSLNWRGGTEAFF
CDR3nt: TGTGCCAGCAGTTTAAATTGGAGGGGTGGGACTGAAGCTTTCTTT

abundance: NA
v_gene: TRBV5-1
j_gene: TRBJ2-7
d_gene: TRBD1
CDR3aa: CASSSSGGRYEQYF
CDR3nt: TGCGCCAGCAGCTCTTCAGGGGGCAGGTACGAGCAGTACTTC

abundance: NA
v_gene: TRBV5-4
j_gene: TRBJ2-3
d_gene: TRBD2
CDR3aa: CASSFRTSGRRMVADTQYF
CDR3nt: TGTGCCAGCAGTTTCCGGACTAGCGGGAGAAGGATGGTCGCAGATACGCAGTATTTT

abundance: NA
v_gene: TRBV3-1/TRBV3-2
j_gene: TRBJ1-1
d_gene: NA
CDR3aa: CASSQGPGGGRGNTEAFF
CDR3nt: TGTGCCAGCAGCCAAGGGCCCGGGGGGGGTCGCGGGAACACTGAAGCTTTCTTT

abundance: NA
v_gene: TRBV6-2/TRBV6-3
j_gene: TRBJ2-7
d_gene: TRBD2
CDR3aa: CASSYETSVYEQYF
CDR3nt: TGTGCCAGCAGTTATGAGACTAGCGTCTACGAGCAGTACTTC

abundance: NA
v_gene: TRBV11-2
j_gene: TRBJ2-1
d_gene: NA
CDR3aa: CASSPLANEQFF
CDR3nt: TGTGCCAGCAGCCCCCTGGCTAATGAGCAGTTCTTC

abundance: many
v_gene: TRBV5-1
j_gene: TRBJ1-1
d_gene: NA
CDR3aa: CASSLEGLTEAFF
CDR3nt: TGCGCCAGCAGCTTGGAGGGGCTCACTGAAGCTTTCTTT

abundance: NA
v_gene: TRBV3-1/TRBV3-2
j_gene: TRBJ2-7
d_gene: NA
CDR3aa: CASSRGTPILSPYEQYF
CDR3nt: TGTGCCAGCAGCCGGGGGACACCGATCCTCTCCCCCTACGAGCAGTACTTC

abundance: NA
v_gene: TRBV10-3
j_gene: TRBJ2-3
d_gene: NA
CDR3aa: CAISPGQSTDTQYF
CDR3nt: TGTGCCATCAGCCCCGGACAGTCGACAGATACGCAGTATTTT

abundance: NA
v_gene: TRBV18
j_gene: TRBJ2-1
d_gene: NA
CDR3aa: CASSPGTPNEQFF
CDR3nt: TGTGCCAGCTCACCAGGGACACCCAATGAGCAGTTCTTC

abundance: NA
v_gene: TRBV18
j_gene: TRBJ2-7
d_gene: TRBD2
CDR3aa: CASSPFRGAGAYEQYF
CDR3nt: TGTGCCAGCTCCCCCTTTCGTGGAGCGGGAGCCTACGAGCAGTACTTC

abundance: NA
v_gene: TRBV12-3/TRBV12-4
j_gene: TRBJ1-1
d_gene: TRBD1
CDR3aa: CASSTGGNTEAFF
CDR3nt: TGTGCCAGCAGCACAGGGGGGAACACTGAAGCTTTCTTT

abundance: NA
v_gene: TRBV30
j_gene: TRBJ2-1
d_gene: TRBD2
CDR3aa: CAGNPTGGTSGRYEQFF
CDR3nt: TGTGCCGGAAACCCGACAGGGGGAACTAGCGGGAGATATGAGCAGTTCTTC

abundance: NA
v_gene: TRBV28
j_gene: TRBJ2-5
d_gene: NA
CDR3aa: CASSRSGPYIETQYF
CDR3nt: TGTGCCAGCAGTAGGTCGGGTCCCTACATCGAGACCCAGTACTTC